Listed here are 27 T cell receptor beta chains from one sample, sequenced in a study of response to subunit inactivated influenza vaccine. TCRdb redid the calling of the RT-PCR reads with MiXCR, one entry per CDR3 protein. The data contain 490,000 or so distinct CDR3 sequences, approximately 7.7% of them singletons. The starting material was PBMCs from blood, obtained less than 30 months after vaccination. All receptors derive from a man aged 45 to 70 who received an inactivated influenza vaccine.

This clonotype was detected a few times. The chain joins TRBV12-3 or TRBV12-4 to TRBJ2-7, with D unresolved. The CDR3 spans 13 residues. Trimming took off 3 bases at V and 7 bases at J, with 13 bases between the two ends. In DNA, the CDR3 is TGTGCCAGCAGTTTTTCCCTTTTAACAGAGCAGTACTTC. The encoded protein is CASSFSLLTEQYF.

In its sample, this clonotype was seen many times. Possible read error: a much larger clone is one base away. The chain recombines TRBV7-2 with TRBJ1-1; the D gene is possibly TRBD1 (5 bases). The CDR3 loop spans 14 amino acids. V dropped 5 bases and J dropped 0 bases, with 10 bases sitting between them. Germline V gene lookup returns CDR1 SGHTA and CDR2 FQGNSA. The chain's CDR3 is CASSHGTVNTEAFF. The CDR3 bases are TGTGCCAGCAGCCACGGGACGGTGAACACTGAAGCTTTCTTT.

This clonotype was detected only a few times. The CDR3 region has the DNA TGTGCCAGCAGTTTATACTACGGGAACACAGATACGCAGTATTTT. Its translation is CASSLYYGNTDTQYF. This sequence joins TRBV27 and TRBJ2-3, with D perhaps matching TRBD2 (5 bases). This CDR3 contains 15 residues. Germline V CDR1 and CDR2: MNHEY, SMNVEV (reference sequence). V was pared by 1 base and J by 2 bases, with 10 bases between.

The chain is built from TRBV12-3 or TRBV12-4 and TRBJ1-1; TRBD1 is a possible D gene (6 bases). The CDR3 totals 16 residues. The V gene lost 5 bases and the J gene lost 0 bases, with 16 bases spanning the gap. This CDR3 reads CASSPQGWAMNTEAFF. CDR3 DNA sequence: TGTGCCAGCAGTCCCCAGGGGTGGGCCATGAACACTGAAGCTTTCTTT.

In this sample, this clonotype turned up a few times. The chain carries TRBV11-2 and TRBJ2-7, with 7 bases that match TRBD2. V lost 0 bases, J lost 2 bases, and 10 bases stayed unmatched. Germline values: CDR1 SGHAT, CDR2 FQNNGV. The CDR3 consists of 17 residues. CDR3 amino acids: CASSLEGPGLIPYEQYF. In DNA form, the CDR3 reads TGTGCCAGCAGCTTAGAAGGGCCGGGACTAATACCCTACGAGCAGTACTTC.

CDR3 sequence reads: CASSQASVRVGDQPQHF. In nucleotides, the CDR3 is TGCGCCAGCAGCCAAGCTTCTGTCAGAGTTGGGGATCAGCCCCAGCATTTT. The chain links TRBV4-1 to TRBJ1-5; no definite D call. Germline CDR1 and CDR2: MGHRA and YSYEKL. This CDR3 comprises 17 residues. V shed 1 base and J shed 5 bases, with 18 bases lying between them.

In this sample, this clonotype turned up many times. This chain connects TRBV28 to TRBJ2-5; D is unclear. V was cut by 1 base and J by 4 bases, with 10 bases left in between. CDR3 length equals 14 residues. The germline V gene has CDR1 MDHEN and CDR2 SYDVKM. This CDR3 is CASSLSPGGETQYF. As DNA, the CDR3 is TGTGCCAGCAGTTTATCACCAGGCGGAGAGACCCAGTACTTC.

The chain combines TRBV27 with TRBJ1-4, with a weak D call TRBD1 (6 bases). The CDR3 has 14 amino acids. Germline CDR1 and CDR2: MNHEY and SMNVEV (reference sequence). V lost 6 bases to trimming and J lost 4 bases, with 12 bases between them. The CDR3 DNA reads TGTGCCAGCAGACTGACAGGAGTTAATGAAAAACTGTTTTTT. It is translated as CASRLTGVNEKLFF.

This clonotype was counted a few times. The gene calls are TRBV10-3 and TRBJ2-1, with a possible D match to TRBD2 (5 bases). The CDR3 consists of 13 residues. V was cut by 6 bases and J by 9 bases, with 15 bases left in between. Germline CDR1 reads ENHRY; CDR2 reads SYGVKD. The CDR3 DNA sequence: TGTGCCATCAGGGACGAGGGTGGTGGTGAGCAGTTCTTC. This sequence encodes CAIRDEGGGEQFF.

This clonotype was detected ten times or more. The V gene is TRBV5-1, the J gene TRBJ2-1, with 10 positions matching TRBD1. CDR3 size: 15 residues. Germline CDR1 SGHRS, CDR2 YFSETQ. V lost 0 bases, J lost 5 bases, and 2 bases stayed unmatched. CDR3 amino acids: CASSLGQGADNEQFF. In DNA, the CDR3 is TGCGCCAGCAGCTTGGGACAGGGGGCGGACAATGAGCAGTTCTTC.

In this sample, this clonotype turned up a few times. The rearrangement links TRBV24-1 to TRBJ2-3, with TRBD2 identical over 8 bases. The CDR3 is 19 amino acids. CDR1 KGHDR and CDR2 SFDVKD come from the germline V gene. Trimming took 3 bases from V and 0 from J; bases not matched to a gene: 13. CDR3 sequence: CATSDPGTDGTRSTDTQYF. CDR3 DNA: TGTGCCACCAGTGATCCCGGGACCGACGGGACTAGGAGCACAGATACGCAGTATTTT.

The table lists this clonotype with many counts. The chain employs TRBV5-1 and TRBJ2-1; weak D call: TRBD2 (5 bases). V lost 0 bases to trimming and J lost 7 bases, with 8 bases between them. CDR1 and CDR2 (germline): SGHRS, YFSETQ. The CDR3 has 13 residues. As DNA, the CDR3 is TGCGCCAGCAGCTTGGTGAGGGTTAATGAGCAGTTCTTC. Encoded protein: CASSLVRVNEQFF.

The genes are TRBV28 and TRBJ1-3, with a weak D call TRBD1 (5 bases). V lost 4 bases and J 0 bases, leaving 19 bases between the germline ends. Germline V lookup: CDR1 MDHEN, CDR2 SYDVKM. The CDR3 covers 18 residues. Written as DNA, the CDR3 is TGTGCCAGCAGTTCCTTCCTCCTGACAGCGAGCTCTGGAAACACCATATATTTT. Encoded protein: CASSSFLLTASSGNTIYF.

The genes are TRBV20-1 and TRBJ2-3; D might be TRBD1 or TRBD2, each matching 5 bases. V lost 3 bases and J 0 bases, leaving 7 bases between the germline ends. Germline V gene lookup returns CDR1 DFQATT and CDR2 SNEGSKA (reference sequence). The CDR3 sequence is 13 residues long. CDR3 region: CSASGASTDTQYF. DNA of the CDR3: TGCAGTGCTAGCGGGGCTAGCACAGATACGCAGTATTTT.

The chain recombines TRBV28 with TRBJ1-2; D not resolved. The length of the CDR3 is 14 residues. V was cut by 5 bases and J by 3 bases, with 13 bases left in between. Germline V gene lookup returns CDR1 MDHEN and CDR2 SYDVKM. This CDR3 reads CASSPVGIDYGYTF. CDR3 bases: TGTGCCAGCAGTCCCGTAGGGATAGACTATGGCTACACCTTC.

CDR3 loop: CASSQTGQANEKLFF. The CDR3, as DNA: TGCGCCAGCAGCCAAACAGGGCAGGCTAATGAAAAACTGTTTTTT. V is TRBV5-1 and J is TRBJ1-4; TRBD1 is a possible D gene (6 bases). Germline CDR1 reads SGHRS; CDR2 reads YFSETQ. The CDR3 is 15 residues long. V was cut by 4 bases and J by 3 bases, with 13 bases left in between. The entire variable domain, with the rest obtained from reference TRBV5-1 and TRBJ1-4, is as follows: KAGVTQTPRYLIKTRGQQVTLSCSPISGHRSVSWYQQTPGQGLQFLFEYFSETQRNKGNFPGRFSGRQFSNSRSEMNVSTLELGDSALYLCASSQTGQANEKLFFGSGTQLSVL.

This clonotype has a count of ten or more. The J gene is TRBJ2-7, the V gene TRBV12-3 or TRBV12-4; perhaps D is TRBD1 or TRBD2 (5 bases each). The CDR3 is made up of 12 amino acids. Between the trimmed V and J ends, which lost 1 base and 6 bases, there was a span of 7 bases. In DNA form, the CDR3 reads TGTGCCAGCAGTTTAGGAGGGGTCGAGCAGTACTTC. Translated, it gives CASSLGGVEQYF.

This clonotype has at least ten counts. This chain connects TRBV12-3 or TRBV12-4 to TRBJ2-5; D is uncertain. Trimming pared 5 bases from V and 3 bases from J, leaving 7 bases between. This CDR3 comprises 12 residues. The CDR3 DNA sequence: TGTGCCAGCAGTCCGACGAAAGAGACCCAGTACTTC. The encoded protein is CASSPTKETQYF.

The table lists this clonotype with a few counts. The rearrangement uses TRBV3-1 and TRBJ2-1; TRBD2 aligns across 11 bases. J gave up 7 bases and V 4 bases, and 6 bases lay outside the gene matches. Germline V lookup: CDR1 LGHDT, CDR2 YNNKEL (reference sequence). This CDR3 contains 15 residues. The CDR3 sequence: CASSPTSGSTNEQFF. In DNA form, the CDR3 reads TGTGCCAGCAGCCCTACTAGCGGGAGTACGAATGAGCAGTTCTTC.

This chain joins TRBV2 and TRBJ2-1; a weak D match, TRBD2 (5 bases). Germline V gene sequence: CDR1 SNHLY, CDR2 FYNNEI. Trimming cost V 7 bases and J 1 base, with 14 bases left between them. The length of the CDR3 is 15 residues. The CDR3 loop reads CASTPWAGSYNEQFF. DNA of the CDR3: TGTGCCAGCACTCCCTGGGCGGGTTCCTACAATGAGCAGTTCTTC.

The rearrangement links TRBV7-2 to TRBJ2-2; 7 bases are shared with TRBD2. Germline CDR1 and CDR2: SGHTA and FQGNSA. J lost 7 bases, V lost 5 bases, and 13 bases had no gene match. The CDR3 length is 16 residues. The CDR3: CASSPQGGRTSGELFF. CDR3 DNA sequence: TGTGCCAGCAGCCCGCAGGGAGGGCGAACAAGCGGGGAGCTGTTTTTT.

This clonotype appeared a few times. This chain joins TRBV5-1 and TRBJ2-7, with a possible D match to TRBD1 (5 bases). This CDR3 contains 16 residues. V was shortened by 0 bases and J by 1 base, with 14 bases between the two germline ends. Germline V gene sequence: CDR1 SGHRS, CDR2 YFSETQ. The CDR3 region is CASSLVPSQGSYEQYF. The CDR3 coding sequence is TGCGCCAGCAGCTTGGTACCCTCCCAGGGTTCCTACGAGCAGTACTTC.

This clonotype was seen ten or more times. The rearrangement links TRBV6-2 or TRBV6-3 to TRBJ2-5, with D perhaps given as TRBD1 or TRBD2 (5 bases each). This CDR3 is 17 amino acids long. The ends were cut back, 2 bases at V and 5 bases at J, with 21 bases in the middle. CDR1 is MNHEY and CDR2 is SVGEGT in the germline V gene. The CDR3 here is CASSYRGDKFDRETQYF. The CDR3 nucleotides read TGTGCCAGCAGTTACCGGGGCGACAAATTCGATCGGGAGACCCAGTACTTC.

The V gene is TRBV21-1, the J gene TRBJ2-7; the table's D call, TRBD2, has no DNA check behind it. TRBV21-1 constitutes a pseudogene. The CDR3 has 16 residues. The CDR3 region has the DNA TGTGCCAGCAGCCGAAGGGCCCGCAAAAGCTCCTACGAGCAGTACTTC. Translated, it gives CASSRRARKSSYEQYF.

The table lists this clonotype with many counts. This chain uses TRBV5-1 with TRBJ2-7; D uncertain. V lost 4 bases and J 3 bases, leaving 11 bases between the germline ends. This CDR3 is built from 13 residues. The germline gives CDR1 SGHRS, CDR2 YFSETQ. The chain's CDR3 is CASSAATIYEQYF. Written as DNA, the CDR3 is TGCGCCAGCAGCGCCGCGACAATCTACGAGCAGTACTTC.

This clonotype was counted many times. The rearrangement joins TRBV29-1 to TRBJ2-1, with TRBD2 matching 11 bases. The CDR3 totals 17 residues. V dropped 5 bases and J dropped 3; count of bases not matched to a gene: 12. Germline V lookup: CDR1 SQVTM, CDR2 ANQGSEA. CDR3 loop: CSVQTGRLAGYYNEQFF. The CDR3 region has the DNA TGCAGCGTTCAAACCGGAAGACTAGCGGGGTACTACAATGAGCAGTTCTTC.

In this sample, this clonotype turned up a few times. This CDR3 reads CAWSVLSDTQYF. DNA of the CDR3: TGTGCCTGGAGTGTACTGTCAGATACGCAGTATTTT. The genes are TRBV30 and TRBJ2-3, with D unclear. Trimming removed 0 bases at V and 4 bases at J, with 5 bases between. The CDR3 covers 12 residues. The germline V gene encodes CDR1 GTSNPN and CDR2 SVGIG (reference sequence). The full variable domain, rest sourced from reference TRBV30 and TRBJ2-3, is SQTIHQWPATLVQPVGSPLSLECTVEGTSNPNLYWYRQAAGRGLQLLFYSVGIGQISSEVPQNLSASRPQDRQFILSSKKLLLSDSGFYLCAWSVLSDTQYFGPGTRLTVL.